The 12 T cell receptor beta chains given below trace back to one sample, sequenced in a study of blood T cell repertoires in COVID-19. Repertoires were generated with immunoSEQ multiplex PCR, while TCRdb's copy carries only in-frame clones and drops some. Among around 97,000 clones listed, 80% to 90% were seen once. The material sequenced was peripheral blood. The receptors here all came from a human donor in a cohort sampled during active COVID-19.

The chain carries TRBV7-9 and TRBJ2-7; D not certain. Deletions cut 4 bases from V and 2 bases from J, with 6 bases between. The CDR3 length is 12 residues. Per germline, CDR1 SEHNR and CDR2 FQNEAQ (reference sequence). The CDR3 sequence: CASSSGTYEQYF. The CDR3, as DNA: TGTGCCAGCAGCTCGGGTACCTACGAGCAGTACTTC.

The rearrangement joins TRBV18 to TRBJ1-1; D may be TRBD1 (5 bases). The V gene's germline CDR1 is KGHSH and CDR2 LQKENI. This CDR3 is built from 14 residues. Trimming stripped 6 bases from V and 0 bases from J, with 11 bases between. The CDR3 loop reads CASSQQVLNTEAFF. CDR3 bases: TGTGCCAGCTCGCAACAGGTTTTGAACACTGAAGCTTTCTTT.

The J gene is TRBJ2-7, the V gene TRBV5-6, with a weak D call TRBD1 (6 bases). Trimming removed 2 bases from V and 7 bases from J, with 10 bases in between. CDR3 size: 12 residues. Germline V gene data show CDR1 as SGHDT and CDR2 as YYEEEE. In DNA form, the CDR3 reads TGTGCCAGCAGCTTCGGCAGGGGAGAGCAGTACTTC. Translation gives CASSFGRGEQYF.

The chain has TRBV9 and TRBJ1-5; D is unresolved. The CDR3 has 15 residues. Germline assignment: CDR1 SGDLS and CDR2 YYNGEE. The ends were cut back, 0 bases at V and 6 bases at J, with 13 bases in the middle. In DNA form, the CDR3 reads TGTGCCAGCAGCGTAGGCGCGAGTGACTCTCAGCCCCAGCATTTT. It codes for CASSVGASDSQPQHF.

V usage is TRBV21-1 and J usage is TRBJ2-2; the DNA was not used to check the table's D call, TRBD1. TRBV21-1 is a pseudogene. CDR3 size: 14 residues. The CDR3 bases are TGTGCCAGCAGCACCAGGGGGCTAGTCGGGGAGCTGTTTTTT. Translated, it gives CASSTRGLVGELFF.

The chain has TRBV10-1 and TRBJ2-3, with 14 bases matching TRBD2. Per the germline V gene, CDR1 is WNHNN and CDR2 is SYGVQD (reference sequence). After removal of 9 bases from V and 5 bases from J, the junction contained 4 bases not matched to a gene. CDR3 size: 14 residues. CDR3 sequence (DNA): TGCGCCAGTGGGACTAGCGGGAGTATAGATACGCAGTATTTT. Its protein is CASGTSGSIDTQYF.

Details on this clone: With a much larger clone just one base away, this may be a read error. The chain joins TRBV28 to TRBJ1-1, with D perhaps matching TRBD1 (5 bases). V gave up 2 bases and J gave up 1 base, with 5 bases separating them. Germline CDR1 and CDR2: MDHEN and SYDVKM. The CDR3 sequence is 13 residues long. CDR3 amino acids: CASSLQGNTEAFF. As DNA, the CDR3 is TGTGCCAGCAGTTTACAGGGGAACACTGAAGCTTTCTTT.

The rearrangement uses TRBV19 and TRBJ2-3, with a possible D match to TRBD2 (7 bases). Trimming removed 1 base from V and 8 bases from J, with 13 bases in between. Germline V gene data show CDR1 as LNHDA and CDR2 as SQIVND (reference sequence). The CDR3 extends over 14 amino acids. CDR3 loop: CASSIANREGTQYF. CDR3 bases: TGTGCCAGTAGTATAGCAAACAGGGAGGGTACGCAGTATTTT.

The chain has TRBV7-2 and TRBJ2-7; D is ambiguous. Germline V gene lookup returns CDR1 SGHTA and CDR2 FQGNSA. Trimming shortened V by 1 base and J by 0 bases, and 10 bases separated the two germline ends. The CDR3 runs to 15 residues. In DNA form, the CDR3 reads TGTGCCAGCAGCTTAGGTGGCGGTACCTCCTACGAGCAGTACTTC. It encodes CASSLGGGTSYEQYF.

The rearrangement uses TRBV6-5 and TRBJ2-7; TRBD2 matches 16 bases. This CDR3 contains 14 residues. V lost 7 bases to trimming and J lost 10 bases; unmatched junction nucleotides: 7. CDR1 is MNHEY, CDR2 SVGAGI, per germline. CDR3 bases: TGTGCCAGCAACATGGGACTAGCGGGAGGGTTACAGTACTTC. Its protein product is CASNMGLAGGLQYF.

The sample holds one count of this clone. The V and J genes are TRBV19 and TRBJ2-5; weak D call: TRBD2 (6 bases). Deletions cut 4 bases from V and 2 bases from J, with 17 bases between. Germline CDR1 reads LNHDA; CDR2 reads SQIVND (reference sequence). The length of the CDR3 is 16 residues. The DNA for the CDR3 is TGTGCCAGTAGTAACACCGGTGGGGGGAGGCAAGAGACCCAGTACTTC. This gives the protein CASSNTGGGRQETQYF. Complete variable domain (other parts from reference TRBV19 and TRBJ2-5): DGGITQSPKYLFRKEGQNVTLSCEQNLNHDAMYWYRQDPGQGLRLIYYSQIVNDFQKGDIAEGYSVSREKKESFPLTVTSAQKNPTAFYLCASSNTGGGRQETQYFGPGTRLLVL.

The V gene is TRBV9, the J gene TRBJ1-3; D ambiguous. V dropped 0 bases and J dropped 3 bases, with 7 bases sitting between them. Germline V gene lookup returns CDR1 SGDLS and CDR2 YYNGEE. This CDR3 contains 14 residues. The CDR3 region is CASSVDSYGNTIYF. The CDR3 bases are TGTGCCAGCAGCGTAGACAGCTATGGAAACACCATATATTTT.